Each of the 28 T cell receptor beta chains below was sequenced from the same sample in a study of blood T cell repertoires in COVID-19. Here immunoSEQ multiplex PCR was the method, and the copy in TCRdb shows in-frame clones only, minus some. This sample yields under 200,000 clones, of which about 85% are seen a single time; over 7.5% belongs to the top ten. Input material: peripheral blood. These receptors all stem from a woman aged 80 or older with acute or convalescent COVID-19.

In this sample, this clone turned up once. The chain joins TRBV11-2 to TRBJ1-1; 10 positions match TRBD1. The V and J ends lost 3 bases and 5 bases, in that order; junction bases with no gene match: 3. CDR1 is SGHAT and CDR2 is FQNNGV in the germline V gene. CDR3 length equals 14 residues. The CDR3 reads CASSFGQGETEAFF. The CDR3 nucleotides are TGTGCCAGCAGCTTCGGACAGGGGGAAACTGAAGCTTTCTTT.

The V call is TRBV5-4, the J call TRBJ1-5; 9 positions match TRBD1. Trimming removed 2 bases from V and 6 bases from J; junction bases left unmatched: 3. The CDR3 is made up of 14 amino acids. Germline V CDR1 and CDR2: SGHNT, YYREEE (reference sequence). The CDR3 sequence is CASSFRDRAQPQHF. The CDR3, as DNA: TGTGCCAGCAGCTTTCGGGACAGGGCTCAGCCCCAGCATTTT. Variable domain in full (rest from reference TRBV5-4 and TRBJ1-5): ETGVTQSPTHLIKTRGQQVTLRCSSQSGHNTVSWYQQALGQGPQFIFQYYREEENGRGNFPPRFSGLQFPNYSSELNVNALELDDSALYLCASSFRDRAQPQHFGDGTRLSIL.

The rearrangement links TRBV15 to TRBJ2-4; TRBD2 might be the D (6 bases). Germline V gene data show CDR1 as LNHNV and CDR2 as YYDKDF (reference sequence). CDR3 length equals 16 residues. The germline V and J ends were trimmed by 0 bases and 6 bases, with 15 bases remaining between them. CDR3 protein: CATSRDQSSARNIQYF. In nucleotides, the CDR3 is TGTGCCACCAGCAGAGATCAGTCTAGCGCTAGAAACATTCAGTACTTC.

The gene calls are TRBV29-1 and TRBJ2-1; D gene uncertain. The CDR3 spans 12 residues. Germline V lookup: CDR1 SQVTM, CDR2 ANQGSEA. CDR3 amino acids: CSFIRSLSEQFF. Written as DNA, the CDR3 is TGCAGTTTTATCCGTAGCCTAAGTGAGCAGTTCTTC.

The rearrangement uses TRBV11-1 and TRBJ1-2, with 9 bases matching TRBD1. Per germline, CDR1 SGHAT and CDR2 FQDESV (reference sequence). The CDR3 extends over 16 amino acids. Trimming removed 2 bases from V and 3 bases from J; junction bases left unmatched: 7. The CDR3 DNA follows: TGTGCCAGCAGCTTATCCGGGACAGGGTCCCACTATGGCTACACCTTC. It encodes CASSLSGTGSHYGYTF.

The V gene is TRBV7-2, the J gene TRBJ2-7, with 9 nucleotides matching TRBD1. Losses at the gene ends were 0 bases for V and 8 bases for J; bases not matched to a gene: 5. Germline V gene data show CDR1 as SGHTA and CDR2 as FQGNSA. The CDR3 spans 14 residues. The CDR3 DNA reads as TGTGCCAGCAGCTTAGCTGGGACAGGGAATAAGCAGTACTTC. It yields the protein CASSLAGTGNKQYF. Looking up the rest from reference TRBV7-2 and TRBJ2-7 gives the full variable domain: GAGVSQSPSNKVTEKGKDVELRCDPISGHTALYWYRQSLGQGLEFLIYFQGNSAPDKSGLPSDRFSAERTGGSVSTLTIQRTQQEDSAVYLCASSLAGTGNKQYFGPGTRLTVT.

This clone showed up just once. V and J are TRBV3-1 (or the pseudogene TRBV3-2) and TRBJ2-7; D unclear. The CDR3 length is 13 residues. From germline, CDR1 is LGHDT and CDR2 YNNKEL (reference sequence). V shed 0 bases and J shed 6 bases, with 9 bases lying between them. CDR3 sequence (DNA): TGTGCCAGCAGCCAAGATTTACGGAGCGAGCAGTACTTC. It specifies CASSQDLRSEQYF.

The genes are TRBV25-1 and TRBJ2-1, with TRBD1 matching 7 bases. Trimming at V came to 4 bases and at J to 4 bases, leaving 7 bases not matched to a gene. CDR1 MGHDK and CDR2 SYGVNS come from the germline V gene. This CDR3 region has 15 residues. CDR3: CASSAPGQFYNEQFF. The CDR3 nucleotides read TGTGCCAGCAGTGCACCGGGACAGTTTTACAATGAGCAGTTCTTC.

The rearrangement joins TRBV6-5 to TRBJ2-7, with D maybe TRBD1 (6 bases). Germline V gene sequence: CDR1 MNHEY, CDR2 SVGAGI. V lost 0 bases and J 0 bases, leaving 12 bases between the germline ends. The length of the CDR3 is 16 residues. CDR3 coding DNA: TGTGCCAGCAGTTACTCCGGGACAACGATCTCCTACGAGCAGTACTTC. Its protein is CASSYSGTTISYEQYF.

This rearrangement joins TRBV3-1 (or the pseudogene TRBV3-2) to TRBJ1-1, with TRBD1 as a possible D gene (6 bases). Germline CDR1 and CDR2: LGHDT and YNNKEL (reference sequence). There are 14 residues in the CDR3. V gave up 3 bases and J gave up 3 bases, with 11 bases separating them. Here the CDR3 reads CASSHGAGDTEAFF. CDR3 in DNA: TGTGCCAGCAGCCACGGGGCAGGGGACACTGAAGCTTTCTTT.

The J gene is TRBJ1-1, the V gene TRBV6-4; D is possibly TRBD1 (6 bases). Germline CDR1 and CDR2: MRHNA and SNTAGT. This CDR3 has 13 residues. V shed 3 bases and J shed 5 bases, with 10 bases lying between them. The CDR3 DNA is TGTGCCAGCAGTGAAGTCAGGGGAACTGAAGCTTTCTTT. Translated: CASSEVRGTEAFF.

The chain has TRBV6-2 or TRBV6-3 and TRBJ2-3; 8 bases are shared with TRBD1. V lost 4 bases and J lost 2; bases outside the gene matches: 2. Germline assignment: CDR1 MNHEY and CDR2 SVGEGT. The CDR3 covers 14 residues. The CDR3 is CASSSTGDTDTQYF. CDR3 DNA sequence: TGTGCCAGCAGTTCGACAGGGGACACAGATACGCAGTATTTT.

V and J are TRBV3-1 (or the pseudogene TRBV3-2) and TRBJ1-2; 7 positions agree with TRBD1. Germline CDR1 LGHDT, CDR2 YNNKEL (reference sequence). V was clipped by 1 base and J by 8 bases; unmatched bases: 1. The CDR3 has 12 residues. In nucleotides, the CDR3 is TGTGCCAGCAGCCAAGTAGGGGGCGGCTACACCTTC. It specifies CASSQVGGGYTF.

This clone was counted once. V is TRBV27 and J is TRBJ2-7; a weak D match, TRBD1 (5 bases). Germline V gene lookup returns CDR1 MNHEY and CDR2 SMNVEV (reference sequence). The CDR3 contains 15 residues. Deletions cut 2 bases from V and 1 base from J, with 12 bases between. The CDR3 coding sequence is TGTGCCAGCAGTTTAGGGGCCGACGGGTCCTACGAGCAGTACTTC. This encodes CASSLGADGSYEQYF.

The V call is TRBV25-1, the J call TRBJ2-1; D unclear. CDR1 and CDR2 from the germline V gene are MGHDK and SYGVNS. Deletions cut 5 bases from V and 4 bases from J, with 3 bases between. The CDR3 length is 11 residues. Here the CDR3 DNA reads TGTGCCAGCAGTTTATACAATGAGCAGTTCTTC. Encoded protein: CASSLYNEQFF. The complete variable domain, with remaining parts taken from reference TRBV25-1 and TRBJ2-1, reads EADIYQTPRYLVIGTGKKITLECSQTMGHDKMYWYQQDPGMELHLIHYSYGVNSTEKGDLSSESTVSRIRTEHFPLTLESARPSHTSQYLCASSLYNEQFFGPGTRLTVL.

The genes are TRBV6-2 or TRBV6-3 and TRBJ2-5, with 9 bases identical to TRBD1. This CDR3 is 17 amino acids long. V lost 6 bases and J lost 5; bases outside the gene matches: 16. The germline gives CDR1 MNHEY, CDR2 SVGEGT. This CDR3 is CASSPPQGQGASETQYF. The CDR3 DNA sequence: TGTGCCAGCAGCCCTCCGCAGGGACAGGGTGCGTCGGAGACCCAGTACTTC.

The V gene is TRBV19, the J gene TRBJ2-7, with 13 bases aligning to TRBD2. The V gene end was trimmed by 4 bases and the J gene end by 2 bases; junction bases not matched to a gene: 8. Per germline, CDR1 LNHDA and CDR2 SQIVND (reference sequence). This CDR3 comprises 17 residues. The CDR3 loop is CASSNPGTSGTTYEQYF. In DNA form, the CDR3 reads TGTGCCAGTAGTAATCCCGGGACTAGCGGGACAACCTACGAGCAGTACTTC.

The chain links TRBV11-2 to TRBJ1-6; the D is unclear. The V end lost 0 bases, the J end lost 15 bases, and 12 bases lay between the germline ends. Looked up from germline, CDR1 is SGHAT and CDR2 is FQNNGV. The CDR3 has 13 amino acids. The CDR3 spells CASSLDQPGSLHF. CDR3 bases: TGTGCCAGCAGCTTAGATCAACCTGGGAGCCTCCACTTT.

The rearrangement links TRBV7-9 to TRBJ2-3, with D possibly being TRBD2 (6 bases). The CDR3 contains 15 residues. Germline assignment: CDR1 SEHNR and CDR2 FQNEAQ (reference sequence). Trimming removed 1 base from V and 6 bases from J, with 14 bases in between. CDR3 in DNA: TGTGCCAGCAGCTTAGGCGGGACCTCGGGGGATACGCAGTATTTT. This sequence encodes CASSLGGTSGDTQYF.

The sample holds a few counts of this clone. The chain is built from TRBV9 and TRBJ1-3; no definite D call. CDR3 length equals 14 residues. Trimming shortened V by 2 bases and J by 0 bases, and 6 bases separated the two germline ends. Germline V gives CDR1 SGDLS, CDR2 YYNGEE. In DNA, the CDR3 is TGTGCCAGCAGCGTTCTAAACTCTGGAAACACCATATATTTT. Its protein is CASSVLNSGNTIYF.

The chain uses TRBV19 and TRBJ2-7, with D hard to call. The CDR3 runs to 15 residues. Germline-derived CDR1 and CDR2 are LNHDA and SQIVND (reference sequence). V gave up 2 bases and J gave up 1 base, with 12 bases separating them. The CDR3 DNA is TGTGCCAGTAGTATACGAACAGTTCGGTCCTACGAGCAGTACTTC. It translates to CASSIRTVRSYEQYF. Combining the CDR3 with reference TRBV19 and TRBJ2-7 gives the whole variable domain DGGITQSPKYLFRKEGQNVTLSCEQNLNHDAMYWYRQDPGQGLRLIYYSQIVNDFQKGDIAEGYSVSREKKESFPLTVTSAQKNPTAFYLCASSIRTVRSYEQYFGPGTRLTVT.

CDR3 nucleotide sequence: TGTGCCTGGTCCCTCAGGGGACTAGCGGGAGGGGGTGAGACCCAGTACTTC. It specifies CAWSLRGLAGGGETQYF. The chain recombines TRBV30 with TRBJ2-5; 16 bases are shared with TRBD2. J lost 5 bases, V lost 5 bases, and 11 bases had no gene match. Per germline, CDR1 GTSNPN and CDR2 SVGIG (reference sequence). The CDR3 length is 17 residues.

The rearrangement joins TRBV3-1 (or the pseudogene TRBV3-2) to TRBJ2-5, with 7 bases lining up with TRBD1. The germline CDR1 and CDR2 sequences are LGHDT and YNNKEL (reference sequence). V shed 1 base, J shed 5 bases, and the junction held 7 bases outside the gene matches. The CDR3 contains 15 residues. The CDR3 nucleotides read TGTGCCAGCAGCCAAGGGACAGGAGCTTCGGAGACCCAGTACTTC. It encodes CASSQGTGASETQYF.

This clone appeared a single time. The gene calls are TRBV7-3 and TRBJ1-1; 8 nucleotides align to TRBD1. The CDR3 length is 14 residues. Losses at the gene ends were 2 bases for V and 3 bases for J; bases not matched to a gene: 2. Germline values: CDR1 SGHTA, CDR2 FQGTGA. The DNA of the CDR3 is TGTGCCAGCAGCTTATCGACAGGGGACACTGAAGCTTTCTTT. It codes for CASSLSTGDTEAFF. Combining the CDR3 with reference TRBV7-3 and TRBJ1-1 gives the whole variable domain GAGVSQTPSNKVTEKGKYVELRCDPISGHTALYWYRQSLGQGPEFLIYFQGTGAADDSGLPNDRFFAVRPEGSVSTLKIQRTERGDSAVYLCASSLSTGDTEAFFGQGTRLTVV.

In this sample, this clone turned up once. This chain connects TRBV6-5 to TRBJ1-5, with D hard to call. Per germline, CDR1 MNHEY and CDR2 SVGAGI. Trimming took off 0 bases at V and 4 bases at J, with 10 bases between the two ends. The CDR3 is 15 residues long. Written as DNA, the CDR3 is TGTGCCAGCAGTTACTCGAGGCAGCTTAATCAGCCCCAGCATTTT. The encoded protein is CASSYSRQLNQPQHF.

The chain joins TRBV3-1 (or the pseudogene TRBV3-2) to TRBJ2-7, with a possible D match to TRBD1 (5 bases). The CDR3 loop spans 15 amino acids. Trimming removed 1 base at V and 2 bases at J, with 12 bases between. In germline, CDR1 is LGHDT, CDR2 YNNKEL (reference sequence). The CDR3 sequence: CASSQGAGPPYEQYF. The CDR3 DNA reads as TGTGCCAGCAGCCAAGGCGCAGGGCCTCCCTACGAGCAGTACTTC.

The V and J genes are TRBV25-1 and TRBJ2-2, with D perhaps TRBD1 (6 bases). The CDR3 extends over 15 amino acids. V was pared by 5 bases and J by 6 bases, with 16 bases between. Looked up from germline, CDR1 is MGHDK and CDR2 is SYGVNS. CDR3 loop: CASSMVQGTPGELFF. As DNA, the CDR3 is TGTGCCAGCAGTATGGTACAGGGTACTCCCGGGGAGCTGTTTTTT. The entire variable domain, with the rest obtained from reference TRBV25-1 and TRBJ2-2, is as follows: EADIYQTPRYLVIGTGKKITLECSQTMGHDKMYWYQQDPGMELHLIHYSYGVNSTEKGDLSSESTVSRIRTEHFPLTLESARPSHTSQYLCASSMVQGTPGELFFGEGSRLTVL.

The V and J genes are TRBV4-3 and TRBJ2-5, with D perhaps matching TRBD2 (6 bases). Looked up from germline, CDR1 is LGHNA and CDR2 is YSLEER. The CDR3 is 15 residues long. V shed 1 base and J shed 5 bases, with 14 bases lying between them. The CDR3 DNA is TGCGCCAGCAGCCAAGGGGTGACTAGTTACGAGACCCAGTACTTC. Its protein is CASSQGVTSYETQYF.